This T cell receptor beta chain was retrieved from a study of identical twins. In germline, CDR1 is SNHLY, CDR2 FYNNEI. V was pared by 3 bases and J by 0 bases, with 11 bases between. This CDR3 has 15 amino acids. Overall study findings and caveats: Insertion counts were lower in abundant cord blood beta clonotypes, a trend that memory repertoires did not show. Twins' surplus sharing was weaker for beta out-of-frame sequences.

As to this clonotype: As yet, its antigen is unknown.

Addition of a universal primer site occurred through template switching, and cDNA carried unique molecular identifiers. TCRdb processed the 5' RACE reads anew with MiXCR; each CDR3 protein has one entry. The data contain 750,000 to 950,000 distinct CDR3 sequences, approximately 13% of them singletons. The sample was also linked to a second study, of yellow fever vaccine responses in identical twins. That source reports: Twins' vaccine T cell response reportedly seemed partly convergent, partly personalized.

This sequence originates from a woman under 30 in good health. The V call is TRBV2, the J call TRBJ1-1; D remains unclear. Input material: PBMCs. The CDR3 here is CASSEEWGMNTEAFF. CDR3 nucleotides: TGTGCCAGCAGTGAGGAATGGGGAATGAACACTGAAGCTTTCTTT.